This record concerns one T cell receptor (beta chain) sequence. Its antigen has not been determined. No clone much larger than this one lies a single base away; base qualities are absent. Another Seattle source contributed samples from volunteer blood donors who had recovered from COVID-19. Collaborating institutions collected whole blood in K2EDTA tubes following their own protocols. Collaborator samples were shipped for TCRbeta analysis as frozen whole blood, isolated PBMCs, or DNA extracted from either sample type. The data stem from a study of blood T cell repertoires in COVID-19 (dated by TCRdb to the early 2020s). For context, the study as a whole: The collaborator samples originated in the United States, Italy and Spain and spanned the acute and convalescent phases of COVID-19. The sample metadata nearly always contained a de-identified subject ID, COVID-19 status, age in years and sex. The repertoires were released in a freely available public database meant as a resource for research on the immune response to SARS-CoV-2. The material from the prospective study consisted of cDNA or gDNA derived from T cells, B-cell-depleted T cells, or PBMCs. Where HLA class I and class II types were available, the types were taken from metadata supplied by the sample provider, not from assay-based typing. The dataset comprised deeply sampled blood TCRbeta repertoires from subjects exposed to, actively infected with, or recovered from COVID-19. The samples were drawn from the first 160 participants of the ongoing ImmuneRACE study and from about 1,200 subjects provided by 6 global collaborators. What the work shows at the level of the full study, not this receptor alone: How much clinical and demographic metadata was included differed by source and by participant, and the metadata was provided uncurated.

The immunoSEQ Assay, a bias-controlled multiplex PCR, was used to amplify TCRbeta CDR3 regions from genomic DNA. The authors processed their data as follows. The number of nucleated cells in each sample was estimated by amplification of reference gene primers within the assay. To quantify the absolute abundance of each unique TCRbeta CDR3 rearrangement, sequence reads were collapsed and filtered. For each sample, productive Simpson clonality was calculated as the square root of Simpson's diversity index over productive rearrangements. TCRdb took over this immuneACCESS table, retaining in-frame rearrangements with V and J assigned. Such tables are incomplete; in checked studies, under half of the missing clones stem from an unresolved V gene, and the remainder is unexplained. V and J calls and clone size follow that table, whereas D and trimming were derived from the DNA. This sample has around 300,000 clones in its table, and roughly 89% of those were observed once. The ten top clones hold 0.85% to 0.95% of the sample.

The CDR3 starts with the cysteine, ends with the phenylalanine, and has 17 residues. Here the CDR3 DNA is all that survives: 51 bases in frame from base 1. Per the germline V gene, KGHDR is the CDR1 and SFDVKD is the CDR2. V gives up 4 bases and J gives up 5 bases, and the segment between their germline ends measures 20 bases. The sequence was collected from a woman in her thirties or forties who had recovered from COVID-19. This receptor chain uses TRBV24-1 and TRBJ2-1; tentative D gene TRBD2, with 5 bases matching. Sequencing input: peripheral blood. The CDR3 corresponds to CATSDPHEEAVNNEQFF. The sequence in DNA is TGTGCCACCAGTGACCCCCATGAGGAGGCAGTTAACAATGAGCAGTTCTTC.